A selection of T cell receptor beta chains follows, all from one sample in a study of CD8 T cells in ankylosing spondylitis. TCRdb reprocessed the 5' RACE reads with MiXCR, giving one entry per CDR3 protein. The repertoire consists of approximately 150,000 distinct CDR3 sequences, with 30% to 40% occurring once and the leading ten covering about 5.5%. Source material: synovial fluid, either unsorted or a sorted T cell fraction (not recorded which). Source of these receptors: a male donor with ankylosing spondylitis. Both conserved end residues are part of each CDR3. The order of the fields is D gene, J gene, clone size, V gene, CDR3 protein, CDR3 DNA. A D gene is named only where the DNA matches it firmly. Clone size is given for some rows only: seen once, a few or many times, or a class if the clone is expanded.

D: NA; J: TRBJ2-7; size: many; V: TRBV3-1; CDR3: CASSQGFYEQYF; DNA: TGTGCCAGCAGCCAAGGATTCTACGAGCAGTACTTC
D: NA; J: TRBJ1-1; size: few; V: TRBV4-1; CDR3: CASSQGILSRTLNTEAFF; DNA: TGCGCCAGCAGCCAAGGTATTTTGTCTAGGACGTTAAACACTGAAGCTTTCTTT
D: TRBD1; J: TRBJ1-2; size: many; V: TRBV28; CDR3: CASSDTDRARDGYTF; DNA: TGTGCCAGCAGCGATACCGACAGGGCCCGGGATGGCTACACCTTC
D: NA; J: TRBJ1-1; size: NA; V: TRBV7-9; CDR3: CASSYTTTRGLSTEAFF; DNA: TGTGCCAGCAGCTATACAACGACCCGGGGACTGTCCACTGAAGCTTTCTTT
D: TRBD2; J: TRBJ2-3; size: many; V: TRBV20-1; CDR3: CSASRGLATGDTQYF; DNA: TGCAGTGCTAGCCGGGGACTAGCGACGGGAGATACGCAGTATTTT
D: NA; J: TRBJ1-2; size: many; V: TRBV20-1; CDR3: CSATLTGHGYTF; DNA: TGCAGTGCCACGTTGACAGGACATGGCTACACCTTC
D: NA; J: TRBJ2-1; size: few; V: TRBV2; CDR3: CASSGVHNEQFF; DNA: TGTGCCAGCAGTGGGGTACACAATGAGCAGTTCTTC
D: NA; J: TRBJ2-3; size: many; V: TRBV14; CDR3: CASSRGLGRTQYF; DNA: TGTGCCAGCAGCCGGGGACTGGGGAGGACGCAGTATTTT
D: NA; J: TRBJ2-7; size: NA; V: TRBV12-3/TRBV12-4; CDR3: CASGGIGSYEQYF; DNA: TGTGCCAGCGGCGGGATTGGCTCCTACGAGCAGTACTTC
D: NA; J: TRBJ2-3; size: few; V: TRBV5-1; CDR3: CASSLAFPRTDTQYF; DNA: TGCGCCAGCAGCTTGGCATTTCCGAGAACAGATACGCAGTATTTT
D: NA; J: TRBJ2-3; size: few; V: TRBV4-1; CDR3: CASSQVLTGGGGDTQYF; DNA: TGCGCCAGCAGCCAAGTGCTGACCGGGGGTGGTGGAGATACGCAGTATTTT
D: TRBD1; J: TRBJ2-7; size: few; V: TRBV27; CDR3: CASSSSGGKGLYEQYF; DNA: TGTGCCAGCAGTTCCTCAGGGGGCAAGGGCCTCTACGAGCAGTACTTC
D: NA; J: TRBJ2-7; size: NA; V: TRBV18; CDR3: CASSPHRDSYEQYF; DNA: TGTGCCAGCTCACCCCACAGGGATTCCTACGAGCAGTACTTC
D: TRBD1; J: TRBJ1-5; size: NA; V: TRBV6-1; CDR3: CASSQTGMGQPQHF; DNA: TGTGCCAGCAGTCAGACAGGGATGGGTCAGCCCCAGCATTTT
D: TRBD1; J: TRBJ1-4; size: medium-sized; V: TRBV3-1; CDR3: CASSRDRASTNEKLFF; DNA: TGTGCCAGCAGTCGGGACAGGGCGAGCACTAATGAAAAACTGTTTTTT
D: NA; J: TRBJ2-7; size: NA; V: TRBV6-6; CDR3: CASRPIQGSEQYF; DNA: TGTGCCAGCAGACCCATACAGGGAAGCGAGCAGTACTTC
D: TRBD1; J: TRBJ1-5; size: NA; V: TRBV12-3/TRBV12-4; CDR3: CASSLVRGTNQPQHF; DNA: TGTGCCAGCAGCCTGGTCAGGGGGACCAATCAGCCCCAGCATTTT
D: NA; J: TRBJ2-1; size: few; V: TRBV7-2; CDR3: CASSLVDEQFF; DNA: TGTGCCAGCAGCTTAGTGGACGAGCAGTTCTTC
D: NA; J: TRBJ2-2; size: NA; V: TRBV21-1; CDR3: CASSKARSMPGELFF; DNA: TGTGCCAGCAGCAAAGCCCGGAGCATGCCCGGGGAGCTGTTTTTT
D: TRBD2; J: TRBJ2-3; size: few; V: TRBV20-1; CDR3: CSARDEASGRLFTQYF; DNA: TGCAGTGCTAGAGATGAGGCTAGCGGGAGACTCTTTACGCAGTATTTT
D: NA; J: TRBJ2-1; size: NA; V: TRBV4-2; CDR3: CASSQEDSSYNEQFF; DNA: TGTGCCAGCAGCCAAGAAGACTCCTCCTACAATGAGCAGTTCTTC
D: NA; J: TRBJ2-3; size: few; V: TRBV5-1; CDR3: CASGPSSTDTQYF; DNA: TGCGCCAGCGGGCCATCTAGCACAGATACGCAGTATTTT
D: TRBD2; J: TRBJ2-4; size: medium-sized; V: TRBV7-2; CDR3: CASSFTSGLAKNIQYF; DNA: TGTGCCAGCAGCTTCACTAGCGGACTAGCCAAAAACATTCAGTACTTC
D: NA; J: TRBJ2-7; size: many; V: TRBV6-2/TRBV6-3; CDR3: CASRGFYEQYF; DNA: TGTGCCAGCAGGGGGTTCTACGAGCAGTACTTC
D: NA; J: TRBJ2-7; size: few; V: TRBV3-1; CDR3: CASSQVRGYEQYF; DNA: TGTGCCAGCAGCCAAGTCAGGGGTTACGAGCAGTACTTC
D: NA; J: TRBJ1-4; size: few; V: TRBV6-5; CDR3: CASSYGGATNEKLFF; DNA: TGTGCCAGCAGTTACGGCGGGGCCACTAATGAAAAACTGTTTTTT
D: NA; J: TRBJ1-4; size: NA; V: TRBV29-1; CDR3: CSVVGGGANEKLFF; DNA: TGCAGCGTTGTCGGGGGTGGAGCTAATGAAAAACTGTTTTTT
D: TRBD2; J: TRBJ2-1; size: NA; V: TRBV19; CDR3: CASSMRSGTYNEQFF; DNA: TGTGCCAGTAGTATGAGGAGCGGGACGTACAATGAGCAGTTCTTC
D: NA; J: TRBJ2-7; size: NA; V: TRBV20-1; CDR3: CSARPPGLKSYEQYF; DNA: TGCAGTGCTAGACCACCGGGCCTCAAGAGTTACGAGCAGTACTTC
D: TRBD2; J: TRBJ2-3; size: few; V: TRBV20-1; CDR3: CSASKREWKDTQYF; DNA: TGCAGTGCTAGTAAGCGGGAGTGGAAAGATACGCAGTATTTT
D: NA; J: TRBJ1-5; size: many; V: TRBV2; CDR3: CASQTDSNQPQHF; DNA: TGTGCCAGCCAGACAGATAGCAATCAGCCCCAGCATTTT
D: NA; J: TRBJ2-5; size: NA; V: TRBV7-8; CDR3: CASSPTDLATETQYF; DNA: TGTGCCAGCAGCCCTACGGATCTAGCAACAGAGACCCAGTACTTC
D: NA; J: TRBJ1-2; size: once; V: TRBV2; CDR3: CASSTREGKNGYTF; DNA: TGTGCCAGCAGTACACGGGAGGGGAAGAATGGCTACACCTTC
D: NA; J: TRBJ2-5; size: NA; V: TRBV5-1; CDR3: CASSLVSSGETQYF; DNA: TGCGCCAGCAGCTTGGTATCGTCCGGAGAGACCCAGTACTTC
D: NA; J: TRBJ1-2; size: NA; V: TRBV2; CDR3: CASSEERDNYGYTF; DNA: TGTGCCAGCAGTGAAGAACGGGACAACTATGGCTACACCTTC
D: NA; J: TRBJ1-4; size: NA; V: TRBV15; CDR3: CATSRGPLAVNEKLFF; DNA: TGTGCCACCAGCAGAGGCCCCCTCGCGGTTAATGAAAAACTGTTTTTT